This T cell receptor (beta chain) appears in the sequencing data of a study of blood T cell repertoires in COVID-19. The CDR3 length is 15 residues. Germline CDR1 and CDR2: LNHDA and SQIVND (reference sequence). Trimming took 7 bases from V and 7 from J; bases not matched to a gene: 12. This clone was detected only once. Participant ages covered roughly 18 to 89 years across 24 US areas. The study assigned cohorts using participant-reported clinical history. Measured with immunoSEQ multiplex PCR; TCRdb has only the in-frame clones, and not every one. Here the sample spans roughly 250,000 clones, 88% being singletons.

J is TRBJ2-2 and V is TRBV19, with 7 bases lining up with TRBD2. The receptor's source is a woman in her forties with acute COVID-19. Sequenced sample: PBMCs or T cells enriched from blood (not recorded which). The CDR3 DNA reads as TGTGCCAGTACCCTAAGGGGAGGGTATGACGGGGAGCTGTTTTTT. Translation gives CASTLRGGYDGELFF.